This is a list of T cell receptor beta chains from one sample in a study of PD-1 blockade in classical Hodgkin lymphoma. Clones were sequenced by immunoSEQ multiplex PCR, and TCRdb holds only the in-frame ones, with some missing. Among about 28,000 clones listed, about 82% were seen once. Sequenced here: peripheral blood mononuclear cells (PBMCs), sampled before the fourth cycle of nivolumab. The receptors were sampled from a human donor with classical Hodgkin lymphoma. Both conserved end residues are part of each CDR3. The size of a clone is reported for some rows only, either as once, few or many, or as a class for expanded clones.

V: TRBV4-1; size: few; J: TRBJ1-1; CDR3: CASSVQGYTEAFF
V: TRBV5-1; size: .; J: TRBJ2-7; CDR3: CASSLIAGQGYEQYF
V: TRBV18; size: .; J: TRBJ2-7; CDR3: CASSPDREFENEQYF
V: TRBV28; size: .; J: TRBJ1-2; CDR3: CAVKEGYTF
V: TRBV27; size: .; J: TRBJ2-2; CDR3: CASSSILRDTGELFF
V: TRBV9; size: .; J: TRBJ2-1; CDR3: CASSVGIQQFF
V: TRBV15; size: .; J: .; CDR3: CATSKRQDSFYEQYF
V: TRBV6-1; size: few; J: TRBJ2-7; CDR3: CASSESLAGDYEQYF
V: TRBV28; size: .; J: TRBJ1-2; CDR3: CASSPGNYGYTF
V: TRBV29-1; size: .; J: TRBJ2-5; CDR3: CSVDKRGMWETQYF
V: TRBV7-2; size: .; J: TRBJ2-4; CDR3: CASSSPTRVGAKNIQYF
V: TRBV5-4; size: .; J: TRBJ2-2; CDR3: CASSLPLQGSHTGELFF
V: TRBV6-5; size: .; J: TRBJ1-2; CDR3: CATRFRTYGYTF
V: TRBV6-5; size: .; J: TRBJ2-7; CDR3: CASSYSGSHEQYF
V: TRBV6-1; size: once; J: TRBJ1-3; CDR3: CASSDGFGNTIYF
V: TRBV6-6; size: .; J: TRBJ2-1; CDR3: CASNLAASGSEQFF
V: TRBV11-2; size: .; J: TRBJ2-5; CDR3: CASSSSWGGETQYF
V: TRBV28; size: .; J: TRBJ1-2; CDR3: CASSLADASLGYTF
V: TRBV19; size: .; J: TRBJ1-2; CDR3: CASSIRSGTGENGYTF
V: TRBV27; size: .; J: TRBJ2-7; CDR3: CASSLFGPGEQYF
V: TRBV28; size: few; J: TRBJ2-5; CDR3: CASSFSRGTETQYF
V: TRBV2; size: .; J: TRBJ2-1; CDR3: CASSSLPDRFNEQFF
V: TRBV10-3; size: .; J: TRBJ2-2; CDR3: CAITRPNTGELFF
V: TRBV7-9; size: .; J: TRBJ2-3; CDR3: CASSLRTSGRPSTDTQYF
V: TRBV7-2; size: .; J: TRBJ2-2; CDR3: CASSLARTVNTGELFF
V: TRBV19; size: .; J: TRBJ1-1; CDR3: CASSMRVTEAFF
V: TRBV6-1; size: .; J: TRBJ1-2; CDR3: CASSGHGANYGYTF
V: TRBV5-1; size: .; J: TRBJ2-7; CDR3: CASSLTGTVYEQYF
V: TRBV10-3; size: .; J: TRBJ2-1; CDR3: CAGGGRVDEQFF
V: TRBV6-6; size: .; J: TRBJ1-1; CDR3: CASRPRQGSTEAFF
V: TRBV29-1; size: .; J: TRBJ2-5; CDR3: CSVTPTGPQGAQYF
V: TRBV6-1; size: .; J: TRBJ1-1; CDR3: CASVETRYTEAFF
V: TRBV19; size: .; J: TRBJ2-1; CDR3: CASSIGGGSTYNEQFF
V: TRBV6-5; size: .; J: TRBJ2-3; CDR3: CASRNSGRDPHTQYF
V: TRBV9; size: .; J: TRBJ2-7; CDR3: CASSGGLGYEQYF
V: TRBV28; size: few; J: TRBJ1-1; CDR3: CASSFPRVGTEAFF
V: TRBV6-5; size: .; J: TRBJ2-6; CDR3: CASSSGLTGANVLTF
V: TRBV6-1; size: .; J: TRBJ2-1; CDR3: CASSEVASGNEQFF
V: TRBV28; size: .; J: TRBJ2-1; CDR3: CASSLHPLAAYNEQFF
V: TRBV14; size: .; J: TRBJ1-5; CDR3: CAGLTGGNQPQHF
V: TRBV5-1; size: .; J: TRBJ2-1; CDR3: CASSFPSNEQFF
V: TRBV27; size: .; J: TRBJ2-3; CDR3: CASSPLGDTQYF